A single sample gave rise to the 28 T cell receptor beta chains below, sequenced in a study of OX40 agonist ivuxolimab in advanced cancers. Data came from immunoSEQ multiplex PCR; TCRdb stores just in-frame clones and leaves some out. The table includes around 90,000 clones, 92% detected once. Sample: CD4+ or CD8+ T cells sorted from blood, taken in a trial of the OX40 agonist ivuxolimab. The receptors were sampled from an adult with an advanced solid tumor such as melanoma, head and neck, liver or kidney cancer.

This chain uses TRBV7-2 with TRBJ1-5; D remains ambiguous. V lost 5 bases to trimming and J lost 4 bases, with 12 bases between them. The CDR3 spans 14 residues. The V gene's germline CDR1 is SGHTA and CDR2 FQGNSA. Here the CDR3 DNA reads TGTGCCAGCAGCAAGATGCGGGGTAATCAGCCCCAGCATTTT. This sequence encodes CASSKMRGNQPQHF.

To note about this clone: Germline is not matched at one junction end, which may reflect a read error. The V call is TRBV5-4, the J call TRBJ2-3; D is ambiguous. The CDR3 runs to 12 residues. Germline V gene lookup returns CDR1 SGHNT and CDR2 YYREEE (reference sequence). The CDR3 loop reads CASSLEEFRRDF. CDR3 bases: TGTGCCAGCAGCTTGGAAGAATTTCGAAGAGATTTT.

The chain recombines TRBV30 with TRBJ2-7, with TRBD2 matching over 14 bases. The trim removed 4 bases at V and 5 bases at J, leaving 13 bases unmatched. The CDR3 has 17 residues. From germline, CDR1 is GTSNPN and CDR2 SVGIG (reference sequence). The CDR3 sequence: CAWIREGLAGELHEQYF. CDR3 nucleotide sequence: TGTGCCTGGATCAGAGAGGGACTAGCGGGAGAGTTGCACGAGCAGTACTTC.

The rearrangement uses TRBV6-6 and TRBJ2-2; the D gene is possibly TRBD1 (6 bases). Trimming removed 6 bases from V and 0 bases from J, with 11 bases in between. The CDR3 has 15 residues. Per germline, CDR1 MNHNY and CDR2 SVGAGI (reference sequence). CDR3 sequence: CASSRGQTNTGELFF. CDR3 nucleotides: TGTGCCAGCAGCCGTGGACAGACGAACACCGGGGAGCTGTTTTTT.

The chain couples TRBV7-9 to TRBJ2-3; 7 nucleotides match TRBD2. There are 16 residues in the CDR3. V was pared by 1 base and J by 0 bases, with 4 bases of the junction left unmatched. CDR1 and CDR2 (germline): SEHNR, FQNEAQ (reference sequence). The DNA of the CDR3 is TGTGCCAGCAGCTTAGGGGGACTACCTAGCACAGATACGCAGTATTTT. Amino acids: CASSLGGLPSTDTQYF.

The J gene is TRBJ1-1, the V gene TRBV9, with D perhaps matching TRBD1 (5 bases). The CDR3 length is 15 residues. Deletions cut 4 bases from V and 1 base from J, with 14 bases between. The germline V gene has CDR1 SGDLS and CDR2 YYNGEE. For the CDR3, the DNA is TGTGCCAGCAGCCTGCTCGACCAGGGGAACACTGAAGCTTTCTTT. This gives the protein CASSLLDQGNTEAFF.

The chain couples TRBV5-4 to TRBJ2-1, with 13 bases fitting TRBD2. Trimming at V came to 3 bases and at J to 6 bases, leaving 6 bases not matched to a gene. CDR3 size: 16 residues. CDR1 is SGHNT and CDR2 is YYREEE in the germline V gene (reference sequence). The CDR3 protein is CASSSRLAGGSNEQFF. The CDR3 bases are TGTGCCAGCAGCTCCCGACTAGCGGGAGGAAGCAATGAGCAGTTCTTC. The entire variable domain, with the rest obtained from reference TRBV5-4 and TRBJ2-1, is as follows: ETGVTQSPTHLIKTRGQQVTLRCSSQSGHNTVSWYQQALGQGPQFIFQYYREEENGRGNFPPRFSGLQFPNYSSELNVNALELDDSALYLCASSSRLAGGSNEQFFGPGTRLTVL.

The rearrangement links TRBV6-1 to TRBJ2-7; 7 bases map to TRBD1. The trim removed 5 bases at V and 7 bases at J, leaving 8 bases unmatched. Germline assignment: CDR1 MNHNS and CDR2 SASEGT. This CDR3 region has 13 residues. The CDR3 region is CASSSGQAREQYF. The CDR3 DNA follows: TGTGCCAGCAGTTCCGGACAGGCCCGGGAGCAGTACTTC.

The rearrangement links TRBV11-3 to TRBJ2-3, with D perhaps TRBD2 (6 bases). This CDR3 has 16 amino acids. CDR1 is SGHNT, CDR2 YENEEA, per germline. V was cut by 2 bases and J by 0 bases, with 12 bases left in between. The CDR3 loop is CASSLLDYYSTDTQYF. CDR3 in DNA: TGTGCCAGCAGCTTACTGGACTATTATAGCACAGATACGCAGTATTTT.

This rearrangement joins TRBV27 to TRBJ1-6, with TRBD1 identical over 10 bases. CDR1 is MNHEY and CDR2 is SMNVEV in the germline V gene (reference sequence). The CDR3 covers 14 residues. Losses at the gene ends were 6 bases for V and 14 bases for J; bases not matched to a gene: 10. CDR3: CASSPGQGTLSLHF. In DNA, the CDR3 is TGTGCCAGCAGCCCGGGACAGGGGACTTTGTCCCTCCACTTT.

The rearrangement joins TRBV2 to TRBJ2-5; 7 positions agree with TRBD2. This CDR3 is built from 14 residues. Germline V gene data show CDR1 as SNHLY and CDR2 as FYNNEI. Unmatched junction bases numbered 9, after V lost 6 bases and J lost 5 bases. The CDR3 sequence: CASRLLASGETQYF. The CDR3 coding sequence is TGTGCCAGCAGGTTACTAGCGAGCGGGGAGACCCAGTACTTC.

V and J are TRBV27 and TRBJ1-2; D ambiguous. The V gene's germline CDR1 is MNHEY and CDR2 SMNVEV (reference sequence). The V gene lost 3 bases and the J gene lost 0 bases, with 11 bases spanning the gap. The CDR3 sequence is 15 residues long. CDR3 bases: TGTGCCAGCAGTTTGAGGCCGTCAGCTAACTATGGCTACACCTTC. Its protein product is CASSLRPSANYGYTF.

J is TRBJ2-7 and V is TRBV6-5, with no clear D. The CDR3 extends over 10 amino acids. Germline V gives CDR1 MNHEY, CDR2 SVGAGI. V was shortened by 8 bases and J by 3 bases, with 5 bases between the two germline ends. As DNA, the CDR3 is TGTGCCAGCTCAAACTACGAGCAGTACTTC. It is translated as CASSNYEQYF.

The V and J genes are TRBV28 and TRBJ2-7; 7 nucleotides match TRBD1. The trim removed 5 bases at V and 3 bases at J, leaving 10 bases unmatched. The CDR3 length is 15 residues. CDR1 and CDR2 (germline): MDHEN, SYDVKM. The chain's CDR3 is CASSPGDRTFYEQYF. CDR3 coding DNA: TGTGCCAGCAGTCCAGGGGACAGAACCTTCTACGAGCAGTACTTC.

The chain combines TRBV28 with TRBJ2-7, with a tentative D call TRBD2 (5 bases). The CDR3 is made up of 18 amino acids. Germline CDR1 reads MDHEN; CDR2 reads SYDVKM. Trimming took 1 base from V and 4 from J, leaving 23 bases between them. The CDR3 sequence is CASSLYAGSRSSPYEQYF. CDR3 coding DNA: TGTGCCAGCAGTTTATATGCGGGCTCGAGGTCCTCACCATACGAGCAGTACTTC.

This chain connects TRBV7-9 to TRBJ2-1; 11 bases agree with TRBD2. The length of the CDR3 is 15 residues. Trimming cost V 5 bases and J 6 bases; bases outside gene matches: 6. Germline loops: CDR1 SEHNR, CDR2 FQNEAQ (reference sequence). The chain's CDR3 is CASSPTSGRVNEQFF. In nucleotides, the CDR3 is TGTGCCAGCAGCCCAACTAGCGGGAGAGTCAATGAGCAGTTCTTC.

The chain combines TRBV5-1 with TRBJ2-1; 7 nucleotides line up with TRBD1. With V trimmed by 6 bases and J by 0 bases, 9 bases remained unmatched. Germline V gene data show CDR1 as SGHRS and CDR2 as YFSETQ. The CDR3 extends over 16 amino acids. The CDR3 DNA follows: TGCGCCAGCACCCGGGACAGTGCTAGCTCCTACAATGAGCAGTTCTTC. The encoded protein is CASTRDSASSYNEQFF.

The rearrangement joins TRBV5-1 to TRBJ2-3; TRBD2 agrees at 11 bases. The germline V gene has CDR1 SGHRS and CDR2 YFSETQ. This CDR3 region has 18 residues. V shed 3 bases and J 0 bases; nucleotides not matched to a gene: 9. DNA of the CDR3: TGCGCCAGCAGCTCCGGGACTAGCGGAAGCTCTAGCACAGATACGCAGTATTTT. Translation gives CASSSGTSGSSSTDTQYF.

J is TRBJ1-2 and V is TRBV6-4; perhaps TRBD1 as D (5 bases). Germline V gives CDR1 MRHNA, CDR2 SNTAGT. The CDR3 is 13 amino acids. The germline V and J ends were trimmed by 5 bases and 8 bases, with 15 bases remaining between them. The CDR3 DNA reads TGTGCCAGCAGTCCGCAGGGTGAAGGAGGCTACACCTTC. Translation: CASSPQGEGGYTF.

The chain combines TRBV19 with TRBJ2-6; 10 positions match TRBD1. There are 18 residues in the CDR3. CDR1 is LNHDA and CDR2 is SQIVND in the germline V gene (reference sequence). V trimming: 4 bases; J trimming: 0 bases; junction bases outside the gene matches: 6. This chain's CDR3 is CASSRGQGTLSGANVLTF. The CDR3 nucleotides are TGTGCCAGTAGTAGGGGACAGGGGACACTCTCTGGGGCCAACGTCCTGACTTTC.

The CDR3 spells CASSGLATGELFF. The DNA for the CDR3 is TGCGCCTCCTCGGGACTAGCCACCGGGGAGCTGTTTTTT. The rearrangement joins TRBV5-1 to TRBJ2-2; TRBD2 agrees at 9 bases. This CDR3 contains 13 residues. The V segment lost 10 bases and the J segment 4 bases; nucleotides outside the gene matches: 5. Germline V gene lookup returns CDR1 SGHRS and CDR2 YFSETQ.

This rearrangement joins TRBV10-3 to TRBJ2-2; no clear D gene. The CDR3 is 13 amino acids. CDR1 is ENHRY, CDR2 SYGVKD, per germline. Trimming removed 4 bases from V and 8 bases from J, with 11 bases in between. The DNA of the CDR3 is TGTGCCATCAGTGGCACTGTATCGGGGGAGCTGTTTTTT. It is translated as CAISGTVSGELFF.

The rearrangement uses TRBV29-1 and TRBJ2-2; TRBD1 agrees at 8 bases. The trim removed 6 bases at V and 5 bases at J, leaving 8 bases unmatched. CDR1 is SQVTM, CDR2 ANQGSEA, per germline. The CDR3 sequence is 14 residues long. CDR3 amino acids: CSVRQGLITGELFF. Here the CDR3 DNA reads TGCAGCGTAAGACAGGGGTTGATTACCGGGGAGCTGTTTTTT.

The V gene is TRBV29-1, the J gene TRBJ1-1; 7 bases align to TRBD1. V was pared by 6 bases and J by 0 bases, with 10 bases of the junction left unmatched. This CDR3 spans 15 amino acids. CDR1 is SQVTM, CDR2 ANQGSEA, per germline. In DNA, the CDR3 is TGCAGCGTCCGGACAGGCCTATCCGTGAACACTGAAGCTTTCTTT. This sequence encodes CSVRTGLSVNTEAFF. The variable domain in full, completed from reference TRBV29-1 and TRBJ1-1, reads SAVISQKPSRDICQRGTSLTIQCQVDSQVTMMFWYRQQPGQSLTLIATANQGSEATYESGFVIDKFPISRPNLTFSTLTVSNMSPEDSSIYLCSVRTGLSVNTEAFFGQGTRLTVV.

V is TRBV7-2 and J is TRBJ2-7; tentatively, D is TRBD1 (5 bases). The V and J ends lost 5 bases and 3 bases respectively, with 8 bases between them. The germline V gene has CDR1 SGHTA and CDR2 FQGNSA. There are 12 residues in the CDR3. The DNA for the CDR3 is TGTGCCAGCAGCGCAACAGGCTACGAGCAGTACTTC. This sequence encodes CASSATGYEQYF.

The rearrangement links TRBV4-1 to TRBJ2-5; D is possibly TRBD1 or TRBD2 (5 bases each). Germline lookup yields CDR1 MGHRA and CDR2 YSYEKL. Deletions cut 0 bases from V and 2 bases from J, with 10 bases between. CDR3 length equals 15 residues. This chain's CDR3 is CASSQDGTGQETQYF. The CDR3 nucleotides are TGCGCCAGCAGCCAAGACGGGACGGGGCAAGAGACCCAGTACTTC.

The CDR3 reads CASSRGTSGRLGEQFF. As DNA, the CDR3 is TGTGCCAGCAGCCGGGGGACTAGCGGGAGATTGGGTGAGCAGTTCTTC. The chain combines TRBV7-2 with TRBJ2-1, with 14 nucleotides matching TRBD2. The ends lost 5 bases at V and 9 bases at J; junction bases unmatched: 9. Germline CDR1 SGHTA, CDR2 FQGNSA. CDR3 size: 16 residues. Looking up the rest from reference TRBV7-2 and TRBJ2-1 gives the full variable domain: GAGVSQSPSNKVTEKGKDVELRCDPISGHTALYWYRQSLGQGLEFLIYFQGNSAPDKSGLPSDRFSAERTGGSVSTLTIQRTQQEDSAVYLCASSRGTSGRLGEQFFGPGTRLTVL.

This clone was seen more than once but under ten times. The chain carries TRBV6-6 and TRBJ1-5; D ambiguous. The V and J ends lost 0 bases and 3 bases respectively, with 6 bases between them. The CDR3 loop spans 14 amino acids. Germline-derived CDR1 and CDR2 are MNHNY and SVGAGI (reference sequence). As DNA, the CDR3 is TGTGCCAGCAGTTACTCGCAGTACAATCAGCCCCAGCATTTT. Encoded protein: CASSYSQYNQPQHF.